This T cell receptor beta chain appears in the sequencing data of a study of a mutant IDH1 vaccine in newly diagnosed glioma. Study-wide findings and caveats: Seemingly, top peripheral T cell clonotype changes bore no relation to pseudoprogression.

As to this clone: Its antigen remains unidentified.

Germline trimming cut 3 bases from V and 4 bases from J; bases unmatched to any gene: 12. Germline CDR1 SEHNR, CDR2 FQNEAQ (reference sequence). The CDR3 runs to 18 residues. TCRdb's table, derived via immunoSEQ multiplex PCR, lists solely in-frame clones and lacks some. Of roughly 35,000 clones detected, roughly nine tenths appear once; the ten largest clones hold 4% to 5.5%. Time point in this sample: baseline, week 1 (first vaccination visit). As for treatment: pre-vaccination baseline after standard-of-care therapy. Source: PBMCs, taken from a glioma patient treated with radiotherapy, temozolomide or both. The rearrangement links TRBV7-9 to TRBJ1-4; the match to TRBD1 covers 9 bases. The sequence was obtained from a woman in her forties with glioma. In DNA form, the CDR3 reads TGTGCCAGCAGCTTCCCCGGGACAGGGAAGCTCGATAATGAAAAACTGTTTTTT. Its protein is CASSFPGTGKLDNEKLFF.